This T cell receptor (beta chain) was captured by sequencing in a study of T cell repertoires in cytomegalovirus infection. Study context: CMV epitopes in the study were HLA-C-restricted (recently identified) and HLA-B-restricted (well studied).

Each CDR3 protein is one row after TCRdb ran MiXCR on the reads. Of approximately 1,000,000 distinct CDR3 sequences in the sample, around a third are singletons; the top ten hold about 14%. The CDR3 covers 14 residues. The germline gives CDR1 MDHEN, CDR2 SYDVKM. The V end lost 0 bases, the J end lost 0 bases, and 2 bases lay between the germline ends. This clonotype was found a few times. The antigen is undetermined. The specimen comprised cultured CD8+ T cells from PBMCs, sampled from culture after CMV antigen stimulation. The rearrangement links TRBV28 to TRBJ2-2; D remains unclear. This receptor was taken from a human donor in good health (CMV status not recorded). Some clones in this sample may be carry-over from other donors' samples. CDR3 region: CASSLWTNTGELFF. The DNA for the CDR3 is TGTGCCAGCAGTTTATGGACGAACACCGGGGAGCTGTTTTTT.